This TCR beta chain was observed in a study of OX40 agonist ivuxolimab in advanced cancers. Turning to the study itself: One patient with hepatocellular carcinoma and two with cutaneous melanoma, three in all, had partial responses. Study results and caveats: The antigen specificity of the peripheral T cells (those that were expanded) was not determined.

Between the trimmed V and J ends, which lost 1 base and 10 bases, there was a span of 5 bases. The CDR3 sequence is 11 residues long. The germline V gene encodes CDR1 MGHRA and CDR2 YSYEKL. Sequenced by immunoSEQ multiplex PCR; TCRdb stores in-frame clones only, minus some. The sample carries around 65,000 clones, about 89% recorded once. Of note for this clone: Its antigen remains unknown.

V is TRBV4-1 and J is TRBJ2-1, with unresolved D. This material consisted of CD4+ or CD8+ T cells sorted from blood, taken in a trial of the OX40 agonist ivuxolimab. The origin of this receptor is an adult with an advanced solid tumor such as melanoma, head and neck, liver or kidney cancer. CDR3 nucleotide sequence: TGCGCCAGCAGCCAAGGGGGAGAGCAGTTCTTC. It yields the protein CASSQGGEQFF.